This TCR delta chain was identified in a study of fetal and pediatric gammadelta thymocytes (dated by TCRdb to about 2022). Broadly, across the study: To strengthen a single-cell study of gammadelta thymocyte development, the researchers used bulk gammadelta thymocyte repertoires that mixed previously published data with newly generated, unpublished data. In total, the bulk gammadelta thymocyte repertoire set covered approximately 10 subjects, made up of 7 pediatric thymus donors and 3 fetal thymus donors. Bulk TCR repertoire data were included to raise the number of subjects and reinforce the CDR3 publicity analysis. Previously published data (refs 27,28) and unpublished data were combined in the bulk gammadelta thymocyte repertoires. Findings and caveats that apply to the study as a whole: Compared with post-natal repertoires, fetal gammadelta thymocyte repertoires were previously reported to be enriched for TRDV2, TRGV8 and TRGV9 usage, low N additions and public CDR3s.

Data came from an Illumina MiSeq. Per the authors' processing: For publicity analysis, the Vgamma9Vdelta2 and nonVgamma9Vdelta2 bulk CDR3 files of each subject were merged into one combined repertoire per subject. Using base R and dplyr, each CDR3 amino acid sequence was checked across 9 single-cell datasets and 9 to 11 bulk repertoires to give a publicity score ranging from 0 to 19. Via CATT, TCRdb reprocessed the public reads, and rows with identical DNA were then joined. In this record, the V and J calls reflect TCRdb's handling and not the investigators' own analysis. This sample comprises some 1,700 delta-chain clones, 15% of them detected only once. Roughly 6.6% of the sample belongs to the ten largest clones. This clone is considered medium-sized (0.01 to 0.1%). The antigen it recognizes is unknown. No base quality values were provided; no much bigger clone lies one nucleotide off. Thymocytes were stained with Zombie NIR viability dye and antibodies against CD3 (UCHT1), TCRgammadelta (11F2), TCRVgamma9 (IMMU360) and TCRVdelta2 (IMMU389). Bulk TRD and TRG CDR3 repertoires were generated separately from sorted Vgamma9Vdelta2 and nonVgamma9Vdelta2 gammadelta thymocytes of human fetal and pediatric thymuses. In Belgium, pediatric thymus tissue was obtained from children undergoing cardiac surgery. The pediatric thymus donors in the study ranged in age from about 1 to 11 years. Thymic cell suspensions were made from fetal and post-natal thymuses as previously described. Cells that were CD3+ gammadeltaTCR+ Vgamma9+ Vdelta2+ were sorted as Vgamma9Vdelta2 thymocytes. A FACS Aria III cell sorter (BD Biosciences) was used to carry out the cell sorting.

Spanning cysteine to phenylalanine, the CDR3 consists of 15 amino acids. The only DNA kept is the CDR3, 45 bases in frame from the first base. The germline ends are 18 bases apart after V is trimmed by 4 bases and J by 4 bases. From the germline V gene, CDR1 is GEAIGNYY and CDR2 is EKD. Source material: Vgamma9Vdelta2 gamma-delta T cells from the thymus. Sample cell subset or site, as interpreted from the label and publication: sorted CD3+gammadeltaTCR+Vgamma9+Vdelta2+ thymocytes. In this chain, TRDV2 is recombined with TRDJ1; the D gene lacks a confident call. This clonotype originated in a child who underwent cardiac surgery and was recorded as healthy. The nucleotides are TGTGCCTGTGAGCCAACGAGGGGCGATCACGATAAACTCATCTTT. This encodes CACEPTRGDHDKLIF.